This TCR beta chain was obtained from a study of T cells in Graves' hyperthyroidism and ophthalmopathy (dated by TCRdb to the late 2010s). Broadly, across the study: Peripheral blood samples were taken at the time of initial diagnosis, prior to any treatment. A discovery cohort of about a hundred patients, about 44 with Graves' ophthalmopathy and more than 55 with stable Graves' hyperthyroidism, was used to find distinguishing TCR V-J signatures. Whether ophthalmopathy could be predicted prospectively was tested in an independent validation cohort made up of fewer than 20 hyperthyroidism patients plus 17 patients who later progressed to ophthalmopathy. The 80 to 100 discovery patients were randomly divided into training and test sets at a 7:3 ratio. The study also compared thyroid tissue and blood T-cell repertoires from more than five Graves' hyperthyroidism patients. Following sampling, methimazole starting at 30 mg daily was given to hyperthyroidism patients, and high-dose intravenous methylprednisolone was given to ophthalmopathy patients. According to the paper, TCR Vbeta CDR3 sequencing was carried out on approximately 140 peripheral blood samples, which came from 40 to 45 ophthalmopathy, under 80 hyperthyroidism and some 17 progressor patients. Summary of the overall study and its limitations: No statistical method was used to fix the sample size in advance, and group allocation was not hidden from the investigators. A 13 V-J signature model separated ophthalmopathy from stable hyperthyroidism, with roughly 88% sensitivity and 81.08% specificity in cross-validation and 80%/75% in testing. Blood samples also contained most of the expanded thyroid clonotypes (frequency above 0.001), which suggests that blood repertoires may reflect thyroid immune responses. In validation, progression to ophthalmopathy was predicted by the model with almost 71% sensitivity and 72.22% specificity, a median of about 6 months before onset.

The TCR beta CDR3 regions were amplified from RNA transcripts. A first-round RT-PCR of the TCR CDR3 used the HTBI primer set with the Qiagen OneStep RT-PCR kit. Libraries were constructed in a second round of multiplex PCR, after which size selection and purification were performed. The libraries were sequenced on an Illumina HiSeq2000 using paired-end 100 bp reads. The authors' pipeline ran thus. SOAPnuke was used to process the raw data, with reads discarded if the reads contained adapters or uncalled bases, had a mean Phred below 15, or lacked an exact constant-primer or identifier match. COPE v1.2.5 was used to merge high-quality paired reads, and clonotypes were defined as unique nucleotide sequences. Clonotypes were aligned to IMGT TRBV, TRBD and TRBJ reference segments using MiTCR v1.1. The analysis was restricted to V-J combinations with a frequency above 0.0001, which together covered just over 98% of the repertoires. A TCS score was defined as the ratio of F50 (clonal expansion) to E x V (chaos), with BLOSUM62-based TCRdist applied between CDR3 peptides within each V-J. Welch's t-statistics and random forest reduced several hundred V-J features to 10 to 15, which were used in a naive Bayes classifier (R e1071). TCRdb's own reprocessing of the public reads used fastp at Q25 and MiXCR and kept productive beta chains. Under each unique CDR3 protein, matching rows form one entry showing the most common genes and DNA. TCRdb's processing, not the authors' own work, is the source of the V and J calls. The table for this sample lists some 770,000 distinct CDR3 sequences; about a sixth of them were counted only once. The top ten constitute over 7.5% of the sample.

This clonotype was detected many times. It lacks a known antigen. No clone much larger than this one lies a single base away; base qualities are absent. Stable Graves' hyperthyroidism was defined as no progression to ophthalmopathy during 18 months of follow-up. Hyperthyroidism patients were newly diagnosed, had a disease duration of under 2 months, and were aged 18 to 65 years. Patients with uncontrolled infections, other autoimmune diseases, pregnancy or lactation were excluded. Diagnoses relied on clinical symptoms, serum thyroxine and TRAb, thyroid ultrasound and orbital computed tomography. PBMCs were separated from roughly 9.3 ml of fresh peripheral blood using Ficoll-Paque density gradient centrifugation. Total RNA was extracted with Trizol reagent, and quality was checked on an Agilent 2100 Bioanalyzer. Sequencing was performed on blood. This clonotype originated in a man between 18 and 35 years old with Graves' hyperthyroidism.

The CDR3 here reads CASITNSGNTIYF. The sequenced DNA is TGTGCCAGCATTACTAACTCTGGAAACACCATATATTTT. Recombination connected TRBV28 to TRBJ1-3; the D gene assignment is ambiguous. From its cysteine to its phenylalanine, the CDR3 spans 13 amino acids. CDR3 DNA only is kept here, 39 bases in frame from base 1. A distance of 7 bases separates the germline ends of V and J, which lose 7 bases and 0 bases respectively. The germline V gene provides CDR1 MDHEN and CDR2 SYDVKM. The full variable domain, completed from the reference TRBV28 and TRBJ1-3 proteins outside the CDR3, reads DVKVTQSSRYLVKRTGEKVFLECVQDMDHENMFWYRQDPGLGLRLIYFSYDVKMKEKGDIPEGYSVSREKKERFSLILESASTNQTSMYLCASITNSGNTIYFGEGSWLTVV.